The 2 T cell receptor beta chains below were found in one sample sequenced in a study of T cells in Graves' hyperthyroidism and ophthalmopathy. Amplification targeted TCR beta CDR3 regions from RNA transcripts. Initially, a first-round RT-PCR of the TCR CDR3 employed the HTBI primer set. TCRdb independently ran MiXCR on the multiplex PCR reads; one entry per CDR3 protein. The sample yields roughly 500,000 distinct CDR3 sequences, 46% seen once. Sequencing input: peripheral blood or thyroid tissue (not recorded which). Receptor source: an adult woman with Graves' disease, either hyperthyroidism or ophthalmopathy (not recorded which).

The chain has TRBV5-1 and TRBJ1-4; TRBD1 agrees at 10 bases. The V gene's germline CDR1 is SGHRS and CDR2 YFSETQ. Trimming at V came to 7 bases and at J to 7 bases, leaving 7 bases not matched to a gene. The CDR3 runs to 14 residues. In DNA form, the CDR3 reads TGCGCCAGCGGGACAGGGGAAAATAGTGAAAAACTGTTTTTT. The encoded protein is CASGTGENSEKLFF.

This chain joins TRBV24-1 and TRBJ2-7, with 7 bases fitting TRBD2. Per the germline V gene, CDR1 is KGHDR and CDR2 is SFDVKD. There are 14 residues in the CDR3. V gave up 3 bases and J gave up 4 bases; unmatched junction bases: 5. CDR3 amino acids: CATSDRTSLYEQYF. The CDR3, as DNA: TGTGCCACCAGTGATCGGACTAGTTTGTACGAGCAGTACTTC.